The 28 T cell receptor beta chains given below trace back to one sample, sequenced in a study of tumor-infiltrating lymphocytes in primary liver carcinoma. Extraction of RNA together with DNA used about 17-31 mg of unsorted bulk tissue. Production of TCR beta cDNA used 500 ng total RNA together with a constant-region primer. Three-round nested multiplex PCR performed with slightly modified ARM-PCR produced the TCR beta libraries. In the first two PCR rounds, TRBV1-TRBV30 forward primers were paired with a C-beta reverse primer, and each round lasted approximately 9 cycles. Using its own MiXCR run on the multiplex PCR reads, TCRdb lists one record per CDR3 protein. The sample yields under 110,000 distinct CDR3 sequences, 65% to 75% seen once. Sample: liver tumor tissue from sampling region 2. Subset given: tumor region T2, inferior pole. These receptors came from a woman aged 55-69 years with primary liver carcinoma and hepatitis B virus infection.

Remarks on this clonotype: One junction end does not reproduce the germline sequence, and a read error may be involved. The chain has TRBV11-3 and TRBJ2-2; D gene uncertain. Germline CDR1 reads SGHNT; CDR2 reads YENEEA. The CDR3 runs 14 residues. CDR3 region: CASSFNMSTGELFF. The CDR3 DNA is TGTGCTAGCAGCTTTAACATGAGCACCGGGGAGCTGTTTTTT.

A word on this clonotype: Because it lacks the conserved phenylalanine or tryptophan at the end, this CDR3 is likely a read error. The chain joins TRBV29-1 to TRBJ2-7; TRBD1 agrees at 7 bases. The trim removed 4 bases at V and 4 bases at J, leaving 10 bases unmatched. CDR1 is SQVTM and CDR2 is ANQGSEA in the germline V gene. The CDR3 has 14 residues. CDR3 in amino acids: CSVAGTAATYEQYY. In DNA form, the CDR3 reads TGCAGCGTTGCCGGGACAGCGGCAACATACGAGCAGTACTAC.

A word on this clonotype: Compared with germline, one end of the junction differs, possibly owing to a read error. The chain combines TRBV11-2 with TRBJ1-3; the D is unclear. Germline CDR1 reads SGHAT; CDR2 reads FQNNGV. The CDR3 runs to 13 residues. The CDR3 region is CASNDLLGNTMYF. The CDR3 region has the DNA TGCGCCAGCAACGATCTGCTCGGAAACACCATGTATTTT.

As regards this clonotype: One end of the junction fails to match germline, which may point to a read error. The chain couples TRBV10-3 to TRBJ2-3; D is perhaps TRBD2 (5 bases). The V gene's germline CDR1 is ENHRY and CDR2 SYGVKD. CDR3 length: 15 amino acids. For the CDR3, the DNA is TGTGCCACCAGCGCAATACGGTCTAGCACAGATGCGCAGTATTTT. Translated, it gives CATSAIRSSTDAQYF.

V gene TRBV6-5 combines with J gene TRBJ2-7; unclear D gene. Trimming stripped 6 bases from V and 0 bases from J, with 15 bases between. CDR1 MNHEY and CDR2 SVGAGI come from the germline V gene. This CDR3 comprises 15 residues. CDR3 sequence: CASSPRTYSSYEQYF. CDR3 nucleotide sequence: TGTGCCAGCAGCCCAAGGACCTACAGCTCCTACGAGCAGTACTTC.

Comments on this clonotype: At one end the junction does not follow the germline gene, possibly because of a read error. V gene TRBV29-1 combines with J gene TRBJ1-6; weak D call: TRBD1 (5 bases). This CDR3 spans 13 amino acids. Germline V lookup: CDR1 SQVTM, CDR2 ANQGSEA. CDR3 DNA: TGCAGCATGACACAGGAAGCCAATTCACTCCTCCACTTT. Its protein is CSMTQEANSLLHF.

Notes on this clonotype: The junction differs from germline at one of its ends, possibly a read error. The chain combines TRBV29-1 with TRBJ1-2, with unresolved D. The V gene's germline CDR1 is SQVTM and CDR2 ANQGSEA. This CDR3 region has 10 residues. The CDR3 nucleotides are TGCAGTGTTGAGGAAGCTGGCTACACCTTC. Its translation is CSVEEAGYTF.

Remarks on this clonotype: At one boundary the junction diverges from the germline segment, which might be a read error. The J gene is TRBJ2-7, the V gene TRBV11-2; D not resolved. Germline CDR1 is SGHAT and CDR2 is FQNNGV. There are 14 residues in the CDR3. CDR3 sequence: CANSFPRGGRDEYF. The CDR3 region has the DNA TGTGCCAACAGCTTCCCCCGTGGCGGACGCGATGAGTACTTC.

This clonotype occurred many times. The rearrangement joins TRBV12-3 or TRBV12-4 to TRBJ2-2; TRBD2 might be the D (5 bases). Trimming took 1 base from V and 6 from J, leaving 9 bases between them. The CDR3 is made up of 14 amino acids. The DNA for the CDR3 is TGTGCCAGCAGTTTAGGCGCGGGCCCCGGGGAGCTGTTTTTT. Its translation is CASSLGAGPGELFF.

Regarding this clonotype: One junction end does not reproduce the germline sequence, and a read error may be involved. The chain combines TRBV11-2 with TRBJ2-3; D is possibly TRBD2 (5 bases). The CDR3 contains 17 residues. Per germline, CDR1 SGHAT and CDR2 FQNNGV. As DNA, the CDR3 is TGTGCCAGCACCTTAGCAATGGGGAGAAGGAGCACAGATATGCAATATTTT. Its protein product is CASTLAMGRRSTDMQYF. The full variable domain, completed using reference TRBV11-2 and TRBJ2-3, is EAGVAQSPRYKIIEKRQSVAFWCNPISGHATLYWYQQILGQGPKLLIQFQNNGVVDDSQLPKDRFSAERLKGVDSTLKIQPAKLEDSAVYLCASTLAMGRRSTDMQYFGPGTRLTVL.

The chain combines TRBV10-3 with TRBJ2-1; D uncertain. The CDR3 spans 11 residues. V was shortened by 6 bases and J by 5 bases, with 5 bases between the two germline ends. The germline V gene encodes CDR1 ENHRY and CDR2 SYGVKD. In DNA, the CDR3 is TGTGCCATCAGCCGGAACAATGAGCAGTTCTTC. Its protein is CAISRNNEQFF.

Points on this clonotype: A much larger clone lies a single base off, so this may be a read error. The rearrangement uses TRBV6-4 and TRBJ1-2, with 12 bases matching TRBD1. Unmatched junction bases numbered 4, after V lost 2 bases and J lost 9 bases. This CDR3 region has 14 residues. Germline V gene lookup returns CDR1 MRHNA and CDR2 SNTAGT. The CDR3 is CASSDGTGGESYTF. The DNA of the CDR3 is TGTGCCAGCAGTGACGGGACAGGGGGCGAAAGCTACACCTTC.

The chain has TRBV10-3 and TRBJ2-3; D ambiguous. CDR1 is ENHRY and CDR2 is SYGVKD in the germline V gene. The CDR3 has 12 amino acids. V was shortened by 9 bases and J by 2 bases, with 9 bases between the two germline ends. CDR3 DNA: TGTGCCATGGCAGGTCCCACAGATACGCAGTATTTT. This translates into CAMAGPTDTQYF.

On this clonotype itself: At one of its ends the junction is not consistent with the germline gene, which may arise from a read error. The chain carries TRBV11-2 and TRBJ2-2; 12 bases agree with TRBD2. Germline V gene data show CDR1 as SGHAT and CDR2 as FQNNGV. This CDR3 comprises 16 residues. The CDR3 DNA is TGTGCCAGCAGCATCCGACTAGCGGGAGATGTGGGGGAGTTGTTTTTT. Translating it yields CASSIRLAGDVGELFF.

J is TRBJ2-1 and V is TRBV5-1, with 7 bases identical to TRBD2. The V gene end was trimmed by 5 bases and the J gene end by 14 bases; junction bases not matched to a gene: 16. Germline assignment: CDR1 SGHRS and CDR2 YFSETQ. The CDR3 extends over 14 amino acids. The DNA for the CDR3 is TGCGCCAGCAGTCGGGGCCTAGCGGCGGCCGAGAAGTTCTTC. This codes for CASSRGLAAAEKFF.

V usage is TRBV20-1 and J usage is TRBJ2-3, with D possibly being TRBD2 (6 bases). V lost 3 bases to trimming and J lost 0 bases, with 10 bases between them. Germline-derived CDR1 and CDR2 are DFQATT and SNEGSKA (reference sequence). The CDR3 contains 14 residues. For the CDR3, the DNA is TGCAGTGCTAGTCGTAGCGGAAGCACAGATACGCAGTATTTT. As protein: CSASRSGSTDTQYF.

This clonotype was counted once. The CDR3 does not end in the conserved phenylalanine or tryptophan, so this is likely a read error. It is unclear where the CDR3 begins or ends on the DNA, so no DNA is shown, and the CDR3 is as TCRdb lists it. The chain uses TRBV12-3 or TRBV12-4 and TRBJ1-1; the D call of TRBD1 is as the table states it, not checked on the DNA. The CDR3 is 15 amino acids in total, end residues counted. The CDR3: CASSRSDRLNTEASL.

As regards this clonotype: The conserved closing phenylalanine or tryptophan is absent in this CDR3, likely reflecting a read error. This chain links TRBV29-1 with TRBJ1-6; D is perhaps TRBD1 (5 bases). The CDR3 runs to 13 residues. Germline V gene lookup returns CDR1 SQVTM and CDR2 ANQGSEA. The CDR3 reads CSAGHGGNSPLHI. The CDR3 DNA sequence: TGCAGTGCCGGACATGGTGGGAATTCACCCCTCCACATT.

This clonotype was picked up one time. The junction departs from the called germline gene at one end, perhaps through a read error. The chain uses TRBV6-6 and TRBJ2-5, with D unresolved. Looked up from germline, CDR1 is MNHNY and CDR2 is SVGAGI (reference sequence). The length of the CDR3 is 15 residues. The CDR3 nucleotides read TGTGCCAGCATCCCCCCTGGATCGAACCAAGAGACCCAGTGCTTC. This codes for CASIPPGSNQETQCF.

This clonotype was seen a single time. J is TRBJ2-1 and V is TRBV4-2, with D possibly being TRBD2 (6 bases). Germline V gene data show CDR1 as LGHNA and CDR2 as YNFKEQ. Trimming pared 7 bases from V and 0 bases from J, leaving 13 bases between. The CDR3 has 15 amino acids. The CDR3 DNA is TGTGCCAGCATATCCGCTAGCGACTCCTACAATGAGCAGTTCTTC. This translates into CASISASDSYNEQFF.

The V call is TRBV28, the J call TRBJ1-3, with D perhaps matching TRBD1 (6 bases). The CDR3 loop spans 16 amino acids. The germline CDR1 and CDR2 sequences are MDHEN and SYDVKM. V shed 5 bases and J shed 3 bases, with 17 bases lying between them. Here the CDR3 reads CASSRPLGTYGNTIYF. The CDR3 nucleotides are TGTGCCAGCAGTAGGCCCCTCGGGACATATGGAAACACCATATATTTT. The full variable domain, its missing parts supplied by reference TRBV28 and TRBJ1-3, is DVKVTQSSRYLVKRTGEKVFLECVQDMDHENMFWYRQDPGLGLRLIYFSYDVKMKEKGDIPEGYSVSREKKERFSLILESASTNQTSMYLCASSRPLGTYGNTIYFGEGSWLTVV.

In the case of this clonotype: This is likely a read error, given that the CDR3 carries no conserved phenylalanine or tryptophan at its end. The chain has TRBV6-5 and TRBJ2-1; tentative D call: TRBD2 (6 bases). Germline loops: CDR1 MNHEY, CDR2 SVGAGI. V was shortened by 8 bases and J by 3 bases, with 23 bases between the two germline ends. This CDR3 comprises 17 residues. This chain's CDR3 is CASEPRVRAGRYNEQFL. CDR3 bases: TGTGCCAGCGAGCCCCGGGTTCGAGCGGGTCGCTACAATGAGCAGTTCCTC.

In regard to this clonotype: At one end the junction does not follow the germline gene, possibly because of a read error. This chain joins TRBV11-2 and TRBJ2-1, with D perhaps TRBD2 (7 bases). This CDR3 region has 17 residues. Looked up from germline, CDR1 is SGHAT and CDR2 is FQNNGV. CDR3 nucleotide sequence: TGTGTCAGCAGATCCCGGGGGGCGCGGACCATAGGCAATGAGCAGTTCTTC. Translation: CVSRSRGARTIGNEQFF.

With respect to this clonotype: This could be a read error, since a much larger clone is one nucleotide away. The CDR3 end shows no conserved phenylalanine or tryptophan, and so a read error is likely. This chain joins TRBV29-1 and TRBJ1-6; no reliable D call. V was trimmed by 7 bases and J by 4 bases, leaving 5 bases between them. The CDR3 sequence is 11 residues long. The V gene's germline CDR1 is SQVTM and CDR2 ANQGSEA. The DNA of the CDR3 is TGCAGCGACAGATATAATTCACCCCTCCACCTT. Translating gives CSDRYNSPLHL.

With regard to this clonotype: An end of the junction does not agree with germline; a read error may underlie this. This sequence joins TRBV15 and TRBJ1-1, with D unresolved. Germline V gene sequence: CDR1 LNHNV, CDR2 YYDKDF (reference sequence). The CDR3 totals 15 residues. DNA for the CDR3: TGTGCCAGCAGCAGAGACGTCAGTATGAACACTGAAGCTTTCTTC. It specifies CASSRDVSMNTEAFF.

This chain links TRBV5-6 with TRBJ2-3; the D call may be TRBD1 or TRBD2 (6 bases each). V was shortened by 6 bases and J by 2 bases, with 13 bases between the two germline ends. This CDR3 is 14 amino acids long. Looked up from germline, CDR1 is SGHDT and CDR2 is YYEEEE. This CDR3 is CASNSWGATDTQYF. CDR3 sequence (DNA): TGTGCCAGCAACTCGTGGGGGGCCACAGATACGCAGTATTTT.

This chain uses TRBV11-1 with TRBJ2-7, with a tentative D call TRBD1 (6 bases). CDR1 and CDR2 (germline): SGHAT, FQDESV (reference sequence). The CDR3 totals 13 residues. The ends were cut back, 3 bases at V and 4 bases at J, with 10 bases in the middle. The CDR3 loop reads CASSFVDSYEQYF. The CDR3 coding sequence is TGTGCCAGCAGCTTCGTGGACAGTTACGAGCAGTACTTC.

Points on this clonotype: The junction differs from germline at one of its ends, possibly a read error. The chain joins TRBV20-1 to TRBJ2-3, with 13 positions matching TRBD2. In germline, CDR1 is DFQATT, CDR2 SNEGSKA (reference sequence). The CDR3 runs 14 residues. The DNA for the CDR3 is TGCAGTGCCAGAGGGACTAGCGGGATGAATACGCAGTATTTT. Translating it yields CSARGTSGMNTQYF.